What follows are 27 T cell receptor beta chains derived from one specimen sequenced in a study of cytomegalovirus exposure and HLA in healthy donors. The study ran its PCR with 60 Vbeta and 13 Jbeta primers. Some clones are missing from TCRdb's copy, which holds only in-frame ones; the method was immunoSEQ multiplex PCR. The repertoire table contains about 53,000 clones. The sequenced sample was PBMCs. The receptors stem from a man between 18 and 35 years old in good health and CMV-seropositive.

The genes are TRBV2 and TRBJ2-1; 7 bases map to TRBD2. Per germline, CDR1 SNHLY and CDR2 FYNNEI. CDR3 length: 14 residues. Trimming removed 3 bases from V and 5 bases from J; junction bases left unmatched: 4. CDR3 DNA sequence: TGTGCCAGCAGTGACCGGGCGGGGGACAATGAGCAGTTCTTC. Its translation is CASSDRAGDNEQFF.

The V and J genes are TRBV7-2 and TRBJ1-2; 7 bases agree with TRBD1. Germline CDR1 reads SGHTA; CDR2 reads FQGNSA. Trimming at V came to 1 base and at J to 2 bases, leaving 4 bases not matched to a gene. The CDR3 extends over 15 amino acids. The CDR3 region is CASSLGGTANYGYTF. CDR3 coding DNA: TGTGCCAGCAGCTTAGGGGGGACAGCCAACTATGGCTACACCTTC. The full variable domain, completed using reference TRBV7-2 and TRBJ1-2, is GAGVSQSPSNKVTEKGKDVELRCDPISGHTALYWYRQSLGQGLEFLIYFQGNSAPDKSGLPSDRFSAERTGGSVSTLTIQRTQQEDSAVYLCASSLGGTANYGYTFGSGTRLTVV.

The V and J genes are TRBV5-1 and TRBJ1-2; maybe TRBD1 (5 bases). CDR1 and CDR2 from the germline V gene are SGHRS and YFSETQ. The germline V and J ends were trimmed by 2 bases and 3 bases, with 14 bases remaining between them. The CDR3 has 15 amino acids. This chain's CDR3 is CASSLSIQVDYGYTF. CDR3 DNA: TGCGCCAGCAGCTTAAGTATACAGGTAGACTATGGCTACACCTTC. Looking up the rest from reference TRBV5-1 and TRBJ1-2 gives the full variable domain: KAGVTQTPRYLIKTRGQQVTLSCSPISGHRSVSWYQQTPGQGLQFLFEYFSETQRNKGNFPGRFSGRQFSNSRSEMNVSTLELGDSALYLCASSLSIQVDYGYTFGSGTRLTVV.

The rearrangement joins TRBV30 to TRBJ1-5; no firm D call. Germline CDR1 is GTSNPN and CDR2 is SVGIG (reference sequence). This CDR3 region has 13 residues. Deletions cut 0 bases from V and 1 base from J, with 4 bases between. The CDR3 reads CAWSVRSNQPQHF. The CDR3 DNA reads TGTGCCTGGAGTGTACGGAGCAATCAGCCCCAGCATTTT.

The rearrangement links TRBV19 to TRBJ2-1, with TRBD1 matching 9 bases. Trimming cost V 6 bases and J 4 bases; bases outside gene matches: 13. CDR3 length: 17 amino acids. CDR1 and CDR2 (germline): LNHDA, SQIVND (reference sequence). CDR3 in DNA: TGTGCCAGTAGCGATACTGCCGGGACAGGGTCATACAATGAGCAGTTCTTC. Encoded protein: CASSDTAGTGSYNEQFF.

The chain carries TRBV28 and TRBJ2-5; TRBD2 is a possible D gene (6 bases). Germline-derived CDR1 and CDR2 are MDHEN and SYDVKM. V lost 6 bases and J lost 5, with 19 bases in between. This CDR3 is built from 15 residues. In DNA form, the CDR3 reads TGTGCCAGCAGCCCTGAATTCGGAGGGCTGGAGACCCAGTACTTC. Amino acid sequence: CASSPEFGGLETQYF. The whole variable domain, filled in from reference TRBV28 and TRBJ2-5, reads DVKVTQSSRYLVKRTGEKVFLECVQDMDHENMFWYRQDPGLGLRLIYFSYDVKMKEKGDIPEGYSVSREKKERFSLILESASTNQTSMYLCASSPEFGGLETQYFGPGTRLLVL.

Details on this clone: Mismatch with germline at one junction end may stem from a read error. The chain employs TRBV27 and TRBJ2-6; possibly TRBD1 for D (5 bases). Germline CDR1 reads MNHEY; CDR2 reads SMNVEV (reference sequence). The CDR3 totals 16 residues. The CDR3 DNA is TGTGCCAGCAGTTTTAATTCTGTCTCTGGGGCCAACGCCCTGACTTTC. This sequence encodes CASSFNSVSGANALTF.

On this clone itself: The sample carries other DNA sequences with the same CDR3. The chain carries TRBV13 and TRBJ1-4, with a tentative D call TRBD1 (5 bases). V was trimmed by 7 bases and J by 8 bases, leaving 14 bases between them. The V gene's germline CDR1 is PRHDT and CDR2 FYEKMQ (reference sequence). The CDR3 is 13 amino acids. The CDR3 DNA reads as TGTGCCAGCACCCTGCAGGGTTGGGAAAAACTGTTTTTT. Protein product: CASTLQGWEKLFF. Full variable domain (rest looked up from reference TRBV13 and TRBJ1-4): AAGVIQSPRHLIKEKRETATLKCYPIPRHDTVYWYQQGPGQDPQFLISFYEKMQSDKGSIPDRFSAQQFSDYHSELNMSSLELGDSALYFCASTLQGWEKLFFGSGTQLSVL.

The chain links TRBV5-1 to TRBJ2-5; a weak D match, TRBD2 (5 bases). The J call may be incorrect, as the DNA end agrees better with TRBJ2-7. The CDR3 has 15 residues. The germline V gene has CDR1 SGHRS and CDR2 YFSETQ. The CDR3 DNA sequence: TGCGCCAGCAGCCTAACATATACTAGCTCCTACGAGCAGTACTTC. Residues: CASSLTYTSSYEQYF.

This chain connects TRBV4-2 to TRBJ2-1, with D possibly TRBD2 on 6 matching bases. The germline V and J ends were trimmed by 1 base and 8 bases, with 12 bases remaining between them. The CDR3 consists of 14 residues. The germline V gene encodes CDR1 LGHNA and CDR2 YNFKEQ. The CDR3: CASSQGGRFDEQFF. CDR3 coding DNA: TGTGCCAGCAGCCAAGGAGGGAGGTTCGATGAGCAGTTCTTC.

The chain recombines TRBV5-6 with TRBJ1-2, with 8 positions matching TRBD1. This CDR3 is 15 amino acids long. Germline values: CDR1 SGHDT, CDR2 YYEEEE. Trimming removed 0 bases from V and 3 bases from J; junction bases left unmatched: 4. The CDR3 coding sequence is TGTGCCAGCAGCTTGGCGGGACAGGCCCACTATGGCTACACCTTC. It encodes CASSLAGQAHYGYTF.

The V gene is TRBV11-2, the J gene TRBJ2-1, with 7 bases fitting TRBD2. The CDR3 has 13 residues. Germline CDR1 is SGHAT and CDR2 is FQNNGV. J lost 9 bases, V lost 1 base, and 3 bases had no gene match. As DNA, the CDR3 is TGTGCCAGCAGCTTAGGGACTAGTAGTGAGCAGTTCTTC. Its translation: CASSLGTSSEQFF.

The chain recombines TRBV6-6 with TRBJ1-3; the D is unclear. This CDR3 region has 14 residues. V was clipped by 0 bases and J by 0 bases, with 3 bases between them. CDR1 and CDR2 from the germline V gene are MNHNY and SVGAGI (reference sequence). The CDR3 is CASSYSASGNTIYF. The CDR3 DNA reads as TGTGCCAGCAGTTACTCAGCCTCTGGAAACACCATATATTTT.

The chain is built from TRBV7-2 and TRBJ2-7; no definite D call. V shed 3 bases and J shed 4 bases, with 16 bases lying between them. CDR1 and CDR2 (germline): SGHTA, FQGNSA. The CDR3 extends over 15 amino acids. The CDR3 nucleotides read TGTGCCAGCAGCTTCTCTTTCGAGTCCCTATACGAGCAGTACTTC. Encoded protein: CASSFSFESLYEQYF.

This chain links TRBV28 with TRBJ1-2, with no clear D. CDR3 length equals 12 residues. Germline V gives CDR1 MDHEN, CDR2 SYDVKM. V was pared by 5 bases and J by 4 bases, with 8 bases between. The CDR3: CASSLSSYGYTF. The CDR3 bases are TGTGCCAGCAGTCTTAGTAGCTATGGCTACACCTTC.

The chain links TRBV28 to TRBJ2-1; D unclear. Trimming removed 7 bases at V and 4 bases at J, with 14 bases between. The CDR3 is 14 amino acids. Germline assignment: CDR1 MDHEN and CDR2 SYDVKM. CDR3 coding DNA: TGTGCCAGCACCGCGACTTTCCCGTACAATGAGCAGTTCTTC. Translating it yields CASTATFPYNEQFF.

The chain uses TRBV6-5 and TRBJ2-3, with 11 nucleotides matching TRBD2. The CDR3 is made up of 16 amino acids. V lost 2 bases and J lost 6; bases outside the gene matches: 7. The germline gives CDR1 MNHEY, CDR2 SVGAGI. CDR3 DNA sequence: TGTGCCAGCAGTTACGGGCTAGCGGGAGGAGGGGATACGCAGTATTTT. It translates to CASSYGLAGGGDTQYF.

This chain's CDR3 is CAISESGLGAFF. CDR3 sequence (DNA): TGTGCCATCAGTGAGTCGGGGCTGGGGGCTTTCTTT. The J gene is TRBJ1-1, the V gene TRBV10-3; a weak D match, TRBD1 (5 bases). Trimming removed 0 bases at V and 11 bases at J, with 10 bases between. CDR3 length: 12 amino acids. Germline CDR1 and CDR2: ENHRY and SYGVKD.

The chain has TRBV7-8 and TRBJ1-5; D gene uncertain. The length of the CDR3 is 13 residues. V was shortened by 5 bases and J by 3 bases, with 8 bases between the two germline ends. Germline values: CDR1 SGHVS, CDR2 FQNEAQ. CDR3 in amino acids: CASSLGNNQPQHF. The CDR3 DNA reads as TGTGCCAGCAGCCTGGGCAACAATCAGCCCCAGCATTTT.

The chain recombines TRBV27 with TRBJ2-7; 7 positions match TRBD2. Germline V gene lookup returns CDR1 MNHEY and CDR2 SMNVEV (reference sequence). The CDR3 is made up of 16 amino acids. V was clipped by 7 bases and J by 3 bases; unmatched bases: 15. Written as DNA, the CDR3 is TGTGCCAGCACCTCATTCCCCTCCACGGGGGGCTACGAGCAGTACTTC. Translated: CASTSFPSTGGYEQYF.

The CDR3 region has the DNA TGTGCCATCAGCGACCGACCGAGGGACTACGAGCAGTACTTC. Its translation: CAISDRPRDYEQYF. The chain is built from TRBV10-3 and TRBJ2-7; a possible D gene is TRBD2 (5 bases). Trimming removed 6 bases at V and 3 bases at J, with 15 bases between. Germline CDR1 reads ENHRY; CDR2 reads SYGVKD. This CDR3 is 14 amino acids long.

The DNA of the CDR3 is TGTGCCAGCAGTGTACCTCCGGACAGGGACGGAGGCTACACCTTC. Protein product: CASSVPPDRDGGYTF. This rearrangement joins TRBV2 to TRBJ1-2; 8 positions match TRBD1. The CDR3 sequence is 15 residues long. V lost 4 bases and J lost 8; bases outside the gene matches: 12. In germline, CDR1 is SNHLY, CDR2 FYNNEI.

The CDR3 is CATSREFQGLVVKNIQYF. In nucleotides, the CDR3 is TGTGCCACCAGCAGAGAATTTCAGGGACTAGTTGTCAAAAACATTCAGTACTTC. The V call is TRBV15, the J call TRBJ2-4; 8 nucleotides align to TRBD2. The CDR3 spans 18 residues. V gave up 0 bases and J gave up 3 bases; unmatched junction bases: 10. The germline gives CDR1 LNHNV, CDR2 YYDKDF (reference sequence).

Turning to this clone: The missing conserved phenylalanine or tryptophan at the end of this CDR3 makes a read error likely. The limits of the CDR3 on the DNA are not certain, so only TCRdb's listed CDR3 is given. The chain couples TRBV28 to TRBJ2-7; TRBD1 was called by the table and not checked on the DNA. Counting both end residues, the CDR3 totals 11 amino acids. The germline V gene encodes CDR1 MDHEN and CDR2 SYDVKM. The CDR3: CATILGTGNHH.

V and J are TRBV7-6 and TRBJ2-1, with D uncertain. Looked up from germline, CDR1 is SGHVS and CDR2 is FNYEAQ. V was shortened by 1 base and J by 0 bases, with 4 bases between the two germline ends. This CDR3 comprises 14 residues. The DNA of the CDR3 is TGTGCCAGCAGCTTAGACAGCTCCTACAATGAGCAGTTCTTC. Translated: CASSLDSSYNEQFF.

The rearrangement joins TRBV5-1 to TRBJ2-1; 10 nucleotides align to TRBD2. This CDR3 has 15 residues. J gave up 7 bases and V 0 bases, and 4 bases lay outside the gene matches. Germline CDR1 SGHRS, CDR2 YFSETQ. The CDR3 sequence is CASSLASGSVNEQFF. CDR3 bases: TGCGCCAGCAGCTTGGCTAGCGGGAGTGTAAATGAGCAGTTCTTC.

The CDR3 here is CATSRDGTGVGGELFF. The CDR3 nucleotides are TGTGCCACCAGCAGAGATGGGACAGGGGTTGGCGGGGAGCTGTTTTTT. The chain couples TRBV15 to TRBJ2-2; 10 nucleotides match TRBD1. Per the germline V gene, CDR1 is LNHNV and CDR2 is YYDKDF (reference sequence). This CDR3 is built from 16 residues. The J segment lost 7 bases and the V segment lost 0 bases, leaving 5 bases of the junction unmatched.